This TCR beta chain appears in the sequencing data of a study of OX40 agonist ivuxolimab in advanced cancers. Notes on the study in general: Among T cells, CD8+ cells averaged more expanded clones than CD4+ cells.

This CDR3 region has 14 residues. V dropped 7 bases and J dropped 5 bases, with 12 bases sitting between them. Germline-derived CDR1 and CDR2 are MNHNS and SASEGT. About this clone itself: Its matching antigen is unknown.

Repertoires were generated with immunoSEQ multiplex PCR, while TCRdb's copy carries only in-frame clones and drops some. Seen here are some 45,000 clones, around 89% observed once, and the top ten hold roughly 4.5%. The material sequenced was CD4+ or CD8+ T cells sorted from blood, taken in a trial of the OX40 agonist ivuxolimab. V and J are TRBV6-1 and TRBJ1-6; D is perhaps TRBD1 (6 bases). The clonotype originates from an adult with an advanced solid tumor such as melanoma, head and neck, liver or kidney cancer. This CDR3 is CASKKQGNNSPLHF. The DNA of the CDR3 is TGTGCCAGCAAAAAACAGGGTAATAATTCACCCCTCCACTTT.